The next 32 T cell receptor beta chains were all read from a single sample in a study of shared clonotypes between healthy human individuals. The repertoire was sequenced with immunoSEQ multiplex PCR; TCRdb's copy has only in-frame clones and lacks some. The sample holds over 95,000 clones, approximately 70% seen once. The sample taken for sequencing was memory CD8+ T cells sorted from blood. Subset meaning: CD45RO+ cells pooled with CCR7-negative TemRA cells. The receptors stem from a woman younger than 45 in good health.

V and J are TRBV15 and TRBJ1-2; D gene uncertain. This CDR3 has 13 residues. Germline CDR1 LNHNV, CDR2 YYDKDF (reference sequence). V lost 3 bases to trimming and J lost 8 bases, with 13 bases between them. The CDR3 DNA is TGTGCCACCAGCAGTCCCGGAGACGACGGCTACACCTTC. This translates into CATSSPGDDGYTF.

This clone was observed many times. This chain joins TRBV6-4 and TRBJ2-6; D is unclear. The V and J ends lost 3 bases and 3 bases respectively, with 12 bases between them. Per germline, CDR1 MRHNA and CDR2 SNTAGT. The CDR3 extends over 16 amino acids. The CDR3 coding sequence is TGTGCCAGCAGTGAGTCACATGGTCGTGGGGCCAACGTCCTGACTTTC. Translated, it gives CASSESHGRGANVLTF.

The chain joins TRBV7-9 to TRBJ2-1, with TRBD1 identical over 10 bases. Germline loops: CDR1 SEHNR, CDR2 FQNEAQ (reference sequence). V shed 5 bases and J 2 bases; nucleotides not matched to a gene: 3. The CDR3 extends over 15 amino acids. CDR3 nucleotide sequence: TGTGCCAGCAGCCCGGACAGGGGGACCTACAATGAGCAGTTCTTC. It translates to CASSPDRGTYNEQFF.

This clone has only a few counts. The CDR3 loop reads CASRATSGGISYEQYF. The CDR3 nucleotides read TGTGCCAGCAGGGCGACTAGCGGGGGCATCTCCTACGAGCAGTACTTC. The rearrangement uses TRBV2 and TRBJ2-7, with 12 bases matching TRBD2. Per the germline V gene, CDR1 is SNHLY and CDR2 is FYNNEI. V shed 6 bases and J 0 bases; nucleotides not matched to a gene: 6. The CDR3 contains 16 residues. Complete variable domain (other parts from reference TRBV2 and TRBJ2-7): EPEVTQTPSHQVTQMGQEVILRCVPISNHLYFYWYRQILGQKVEFLVSFYNNEISEKSEIFDDQFSVERPDGSNFTLKIRSTKLEDSAMYFCASRATSGGISYEQYFGPGTRLTVT.

The chain carries TRBV28 and TRBJ2-5; a weak D match, TRBD2 (7 bases). With 7 bases removed from V and 5 bases from J, the gap between germline ends came to 20 bases. Germline V lookup: CDR1 MDHEN, CDR2 SYDVKM. CDR3 length equals 15 residues. The CDR3 loop is CASTPLRGGGETQYF. The DNA for the CDR3 is TGTGCCAGCACCCCCTTGAGGGGGGGCGGGGAGACCCAGTACTTC.

V is TRBV29-1 and J is TRBJ1-3; D is possibly TRBD1 (5 bases). This CDR3 spans 13 amino acids. The V gene lost 4 bases and the J gene lost 2 bases, with 9 bases spanning the gap. CDR1 and CDR2 (germline): SQVTM, ANQGSEA. The chain's CDR3 is CSVAAGPGNTIYF. In DNA, the CDR3 is TGCAGCGTTGCGGCAGGGCCTGGAAACACCATATATTTT.

V gene TRBV19 combines with J gene TRBJ2-2, with D hard to call. The CDR3 covers 12 residues. Germline V gives CDR1 LNHDA, CDR2 SQIVND (reference sequence). Trimming removed 5 bases at V and 6 bases at J, with 7 bases between. CDR3 nucleotide sequence: TGTGCCAGTAGTGCTCGGCCCGGGGAGCTGTTTTTT. This translates into CASSARPGELFF. Supplemented by reference TRBV19 and TRBJ2-2, the full variable domain reads DGGITQSPKYLFRKEGQNVTLSCEQNLNHDAMYWYRQDPGQGLRLIYYSQIVNDFQKGDIAEGYSVSREKKESFPLTVTSAQKNPTAFYLCASSARPGELFFGEGSRLTVL.

V usage is TRBV10-3 and J usage is TRBJ2-3, with 10 bases aligning to TRBD2. In germline, CDR1 is ENHRY, CDR2 SYGVKD. V dropped 6 bases and J dropped 4; count of bases not matched to a gene: 1. This CDR3 is 13 amino acids long. The DNA of the CDR3 is TGTGCCATCAGGAGCGGGAGGGCAGATACGCAGTATTTT. Translation gives CAIRSGRADTQYF.

This sequence joins TRBV29-1 and TRBJ1-4, with 7 bases matching TRBD1. V dropped 4 bases and J dropped 0; count of bases not matched to a gene: 5. The V gene's germline CDR1 is SQVTM and CDR2 ANQGSEA. The CDR3 is 15 residues long. CDR3 loop: CSVAKGATTNEKLFF. CDR3 nucleotides: TGCAGCGTTGCGAAGGGGGCTACAACTAATGAAAAACTGTTTTTT.

The chain uses TRBV25-1 and TRBJ2-7; 10 bases map to TRBD2. CDR3 length: 15 amino acids. J was trimmed by 1 base and V by 5 bases; bases with no gene match: 5. Per germline, CDR1 MGHDK and CDR2 SYGVNS. The CDR3 loop reads CASSPSGSFSYEQYF. The CDR3 coding sequence is TGTGCCAGCAGTCCTAGCGGGAGTTTTTCCTACGAGCAGTACTTC.

The chain recombines TRBV19 with TRBJ1-4; TRBD1 matches 8 bases. Germline V gene data show CDR1 as LNHDA and CDR2 as SQIVND (reference sequence). Trimming cost V 6 bases and J 8 bases; bases outside gene matches: 5. The CDR3 extends over 13 amino acids. The CDR3 is CASSTRQGEKLFF. DNA of the CDR3: TGTGCCAGTAGCACCCGACAGGGGGAAAAACTGTTTTTT.

The rearrangement links TRBV27 to TRBJ2-3, with D uncertain. Germline CDR1 MNHEY, CDR2 SMNVEV (reference sequence). V gave up 6 bases and J gave up 7 bases, with 14 bases separating them. There are 13 residues in the CDR3. The CDR3 reads CASSVQAVNTQYF. CDR3 nucleotide sequence: TGTGCCAGCAGCGTCCAGGCCGTGAATACGCAGTATTTT.

The V call is TRBV28, the J call TRBJ2-7; the match to TRBD1 covers 8 bases. The CDR3 runs 15 residues. Losses at the gene ends were 3 bases for V and 7 bases for J; bases not matched to a gene: 11. Germline assignment: CDR1 MDHEN and CDR2 SYDVKM. CDR3 residues: CASSFTGTGSWEQYF. For the CDR3, the DNA is TGTGCCAGCAGTTTTACCGGGACAGGCTCTTGGGAGCAGTACTTC.

This clone turned up a few times. This CDR3 is CASSLTLGQLAYEQYF. In DNA, the CDR3 is TGTGCCAGCAGCCTCACCCTTGGACAGCTTGCCTACGAGCAGTACTTC. The rearrangement uses TRBV6-4 and TRBJ2-7; a possible D gene is TRBD1 (6 bases). V lost 6 bases and J lost 2, with 20 bases in between. The CDR3 runs 16 residues. The germline V gene encodes CDR1 MRHNA and CDR2 SNTAGT.

The chain recombines TRBV18 with TRBJ2-5; TRBD1 agrees at 10 bases. The J call may be mistaken, given a closer DNA end match to TRBJ2-7. The CDR3 contains 15 residues. The germline V gene has CDR1 KGHSH and CDR2 LQKENI. Here the CDR3 DNA reads TGTGCCAGCTCACCTGACAGGGGGCATTCCTACGAGCAGTACTTC. Amino acids: CASSPDRGHSYEQYF.

The CDR3 DNA follows: TGTGCCAGCTCACCAAGACTAGCGGGAGTGGGGGAGACCCAGTACTTC. Translated: CASSPRLAGVGETQYF. The genes are TRBV18 and TRBJ2-5; 12 bases fit TRBD2. The CDR3 extends over 16 amino acids. V lost 2 bases and J lost 5; bases outside the gene matches: 6. The germline gives CDR1 KGHSH, CDR2 LQKENI. Full variable domain (remainder filled in from reference TRBV18 and TRBJ2-5): NAGVMQNPRHLVRRRGQEARLRCSPMKGHSHVYWYRQLPEEGLKFMVYLQKENIIDESGMPKERFSAEFPKEGPSILRIQQVVRGDSAAYFCASSPRLAGVGETQYFGPGTRLLVL.

The genes are TRBV19 and TRBJ1-2, with D hard to call. Germline CDR1 reads LNHDA; CDR2 reads SQIVND (reference sequence). Trimming removed 3 bases from V and 8 bases from J, with 19 bases in between. There are 15 residues in the CDR3. The DNA of the CDR3 is TGTGCCAGTAGTATCTTCTCCCGCGCGAGGGTCGGCTACACCTTC. Translation: CASSIFSRARVGYTF.

V usage is TRBV6-5 and J usage is TRBJ2-1, with 8 positions matching TRBD2. The germline gives CDR1 MNHEY, CDR2 SVGAGI. This CDR3 has 15 amino acids. The trim removed 8 bases at V and 3 bases at J, leaving 9 bases unmatched. The CDR3 sequence: CASSSAGAVYNEQFF. CDR3 nucleotide sequence: TGTGCCAGCTCTTCAGCGGGAGCAGTCTACAATGAGCAGTTCTTC.

This clone was counted a few times. This chain connects TRBV5-3 to TRBJ2-1; maybe TRBD1 (6 bases). TRBV5-3 is placed among ORFs of uncertain function. The CDR3 covers 13 residues. Trimming took off 3 bases at V and 5 bases at J, with 9 bases between the two ends. CDR3 sequence (DNA): TGTGCCAGAAGCTATGAGGGGGACAATGAGCAGTTCTTC. Protein: CARSYEGDNEQFF.

The chain employs TRBV29-1 and TRBJ2-3; D possibly corresponds to TRBD2 (5 bases). Germline V gene lookup returns CDR1 SQVTM and CDR2 ANQGSEA. Trimming removed 4 bases at V and 9 bases at J, with 11 bases between. CDR3 length equals 11 residues. For the CDR3, the DNA is TGCAGCGTTGTTTCAGGCGGGACGCAGTATTTT. Amino acids: CSVVSGGTQYF.

J is TRBJ1-1 and V is TRBV4-1; 9 bases map to TRBD1. Looked up from germline, CDR1 is MGHRA and CDR2 is YSYEKL. The trim removed 0 bases at V and 5 bases at J, leaving 7 bases unmatched. There are 16 residues in the CDR3. This CDR3 is CASSQEKKTGGTEAFF. The CDR3 nucleotides read TGCGCCAGCAGCCAAGAAAAGAAGACAGGGGGTACTGAAGCTTTCTTT.

The J gene is TRBJ1-5, the V gene TRBV19; D remains unclear. The CDR3 runs to 15 residues. V dropped 3 bases and J dropped 0 bases, with 9 bases sitting between them. Per germline, CDR1 LNHDA and CDR2 SQIVND (reference sequence). The CDR3 nucleotides read TGTGCCAGTAGTATCATGGTCCTTAGCAATCAGCCCCAGCATTTT. Amino acids: CASSIMVLSNQPQHF. Drawing the rest from reference TRBV19 and TRBJ1-5, the complete variable domain is DGGITQSPKYLFRKEGQNVTLSCEQNLNHDAMYWYRQDPGQGLRLIYYSQIVNDFQKGDIAEGYSVSREKKESFPLTVTSAQKNPTAFYLCASSIMVLSNQPQHFGDGTRLSIL.

This chain connects TRBV4-1 to TRBJ1-1, with a possible D match to TRBD1 (6 bases). Trimming removed 1 base from V and 5 bases from J, with 14 bases in between. Looked up from germline, CDR1 is MGHRA and CDR2 is YSYEKL. The CDR3 sequence is 15 residues long. This CDR3 reads CASSQGRGRITEAFF. The CDR3 DNA is TGCGCCAGCAGCCAAGGGCGGGGGCGAATAACTGAAGCTTTCTTT.

The J gene is TRBJ1-5, the V gene TRBV27; TRBD1 matches 7 bases. The germline CDR1 and CDR2 sequences are MNHEY and SMNVEV (reference sequence). Losses at the gene ends were 5 bases for V and 4 bases for J; bases not matched to a gene: 11. The CDR3 loop spans 16 amino acids. DNA of the CDR3: TGTGCCAGCAGTGTCGACAGGGCTACGGGGAATCAGCCCCAGCATTTT. Translation: CASSVDRATGNQPQHF.

The rearrangement uses TRBV7-9 and TRBJ2-7; maybe TRBD2 (6 bases). The CDR3 has 15 residues. V was pared by 2 bases and J by 3 bases, with 14 bases between. Per germline, CDR1 SEHNR and CDR2 FQNEAQ (reference sequence). The CDR3 region has the DNA TGTGCCAGCAGCTTATCTATCGAGGGACTCTACGAGCAGTACTTC. Its translation: CASSLSIEGLYEQYF.

The rearrangement joins TRBV2 to TRBJ2-4; 10 bases match TRBD2. CDR3 size: 16 residues. V lost 7 bases and J lost 1; bases outside the gene matches: 7. Germline V gene data show CDR1 as SNHLY and CDR2 as FYNNEI. The CDR3 bases are TGTGCCAGCAATCTAGCGGGAGACGCGGCCAAAAACATTCAGTACTTC. Protein sequence: CASNLAGDAAKNIQYF.

The V call is TRBV19, the J call TRBJ2-7; D gene unclear. V lost 2 bases to trimming and J lost 5 bases, with 10 bases between them. This CDR3 region has 13 residues. From germline, CDR1 is LNHDA and CDR2 SQIVND (reference sequence). CDR3 bases: TGTGCCAGTAGTATAACAGCTTTGGACGAGCAGTACTTC. Translation gives CASSITALDEQYF.

The chain joins TRBV5-1 to TRBJ2-7; 10 nucleotides match TRBD2. J lost 4 bases, V lost 4 bases, and 11 bases had no gene match. CDR1 and CDR2 from the germline V gene are SGHRS and YFSETQ. CDR3 length: 16 amino acids. The CDR3 sequence: CASSKAGGPIGYEQYF. The CDR3 DNA sequence: TGCGCCAGCAGCAAAGCGGGAGGGCCGATTGGATACGAGCAGTACTTC.

The table lists this clone with a few counts. The V and J genes are TRBV9 and TRBJ2-2; D may be TRBD2 (6 bases). This CDR3 contains 13 residues. CDR1 and CDR2 (germline): SGDLS, YYNGEE. V lost 6 bases to trimming and J lost 4 bases, with 10 bases between them. The DNA of the CDR3 is TGTGCCAGCACCCTGGGGGGCACCGGGGAGCTGTTTTTT. Translated: CASTLGGTGELFF. The full variable domain, with the rest looked up from reference TRBV9 and TRBJ2-2, is DSGVTQTPKHLITATGQRVTLRCSPRSGDLSVYWYQQSLDQGLQFLIQYYNGEERAKGNILERFSAQQFPDLHSELNLSSLELGDSALYFCASTLGGTGELFFGEGSRLTVL.

The chain uses TRBV11-2 and TRBJ2-1; D perhaps matches TRBD1 (6 bases). Germline V lookup: CDR1 SGHAT, CDR2 FQNNGV. V was shortened by 6 bases and J by 0 bases, with 12 bases between the two germline ends. CDR3 length: 15 residues. CDR3 DNA sequence: TGTGCCAGCAGACAAACAGGGAGCTCCTACAATGAGCAGTTCTTC. This gives the protein CASRQTGSSYNEQFF.

This clone showed up many times. V gene TRBV4-2 combines with J gene TRBJ2-1, with D perhaps TRBD1 (5 bases). V was shortened by 0 bases and J by 6 bases, with 24 bases between the two germline ends. The length of the CDR3 is 19 residues. Germline CDR1 is LGHNA and CDR2 is YNFKEQ. CDR3 sequence reads: CASSQDSIGAEPYLNEQFF. Written as DNA, the CDR3 is TGTGCCAGCAGCCAAGATAGCATTGGGGCGGAACCCTACCTCAATGAGCAGTTCTTC.

The V gene is TRBV6-5, the J gene TRBJ1-3; no reliable D call. Germline CDR1 is MNHEY and CDR2 is SVGAGI. V was trimmed by 0 bases and J by 5 bases, leaving 14 bases between them. The CDR3 runs 16 residues. The CDR3 DNA is TGTGCCAGCAGTTACTCGAGCCTGGAGCTGAGAAACACCATATATTTT. Translation gives CASSYSSLELRNTIYF.